This TCR beta chain appears in the sequencing data of a study of cytomegalovirus exposure and HLA in healthy donors. Study-level background: Out of approximately 170 million T cells, an earlier analysis found 117 million unique TCR beta sequences in total. Notes on the study in general: In a later analysis, the majority of CMV-associated beta chains seemingly showed HLA restriction. TCR beta V- and J-gene trimming, according to a later analysis, was linked to a missense DCLRE1C variant. Later on, an analysis showed TCR association rates differing by HLA locus, with DRB1 the most and HLA-C the fewest.

As concerns this clone: Its antigen is undetermined.

The CDR3 sequence is 15 residues long. Germline lookup yields CDR1 LNHDA and CDR2 SQIVND (reference sequence). Trimming cost V 2 bases and J 2 bases, with 13 bases left between them. 13 Jbeta primers and 60 Vbeta primers were used for the PCR. Produced via immunoSEQ multiplex PCR; TCRdb's table is partial and in-frame only. The table includes 150,000 to 200,000 clones, about 80% detected once. The genes are TRBV19 and TRBJ2-7; weak D call: TRBD1 (6 bases). Sequenced sample: PBMCs. The clonotype comes from a man aged 18 to 30 in good health and CMV-seropositive. The DNA of the CDR3 is TGTGCCAGTAGTATAACCCGGGACACCGCCTACGAGCAGTACTTC. This gives the protein CASSITRDTAYEQYF.